The table lists the clone carrying this TCR beta chain with many counts. Its antigen is not known. A much larger clone sits a single nucleotide away, making a read error possible. The data were taken from a study of T cell repertoires in cytomegalovirus infection. Study background: Matching HLA type, along with CMV infection, was indicated by public TCR beta signatures.

MiXCR was run by TCRdb on the reads, yielding one entry per CDR3 protein. Here the sample spans approximately 76,000 distinct CDR3 sequences, approximately 3.7% being singletons. Germline lookup yields CDR1 SGHVT and CDR2 SQSDAQ. The CDR3 is made up of 12 amino acids. V lost 6 bases to trimming and J lost 4 bases, with 8 bases between them. Whole-study results and caveats: What dominated the ex vivo response were HLA-C-restricted CMV-specific TCR beta clonotypes. Pooled public TCR beta family frequency picked out CMV carriers with the relevant HLA.

The chain links TRBV7-4 to TRBJ2-3; D gene unclear. This receptor was obtained from a human donor in good health (CMV status not recorded). Some clones in this sample may be carry-over from other donors' samples. Source material: PBMCs. The CDR3 region has the DNA TGTGCCAGCAGATCCCGGGCAGATACGCAGTATTTT. Protein product: CASRSRADTQYF.